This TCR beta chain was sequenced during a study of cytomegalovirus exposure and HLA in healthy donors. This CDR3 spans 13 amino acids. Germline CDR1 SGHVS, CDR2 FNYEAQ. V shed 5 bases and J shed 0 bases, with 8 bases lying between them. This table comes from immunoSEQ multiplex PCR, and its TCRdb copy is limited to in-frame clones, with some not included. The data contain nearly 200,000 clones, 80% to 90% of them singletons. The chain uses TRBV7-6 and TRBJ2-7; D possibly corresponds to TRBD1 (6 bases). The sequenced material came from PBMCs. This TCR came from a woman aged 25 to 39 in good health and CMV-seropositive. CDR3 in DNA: TGTGCCAGCAGCAGACAGGTCTCCTACGAGCAGTACTTC. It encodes CASSRQVSYEQYF.